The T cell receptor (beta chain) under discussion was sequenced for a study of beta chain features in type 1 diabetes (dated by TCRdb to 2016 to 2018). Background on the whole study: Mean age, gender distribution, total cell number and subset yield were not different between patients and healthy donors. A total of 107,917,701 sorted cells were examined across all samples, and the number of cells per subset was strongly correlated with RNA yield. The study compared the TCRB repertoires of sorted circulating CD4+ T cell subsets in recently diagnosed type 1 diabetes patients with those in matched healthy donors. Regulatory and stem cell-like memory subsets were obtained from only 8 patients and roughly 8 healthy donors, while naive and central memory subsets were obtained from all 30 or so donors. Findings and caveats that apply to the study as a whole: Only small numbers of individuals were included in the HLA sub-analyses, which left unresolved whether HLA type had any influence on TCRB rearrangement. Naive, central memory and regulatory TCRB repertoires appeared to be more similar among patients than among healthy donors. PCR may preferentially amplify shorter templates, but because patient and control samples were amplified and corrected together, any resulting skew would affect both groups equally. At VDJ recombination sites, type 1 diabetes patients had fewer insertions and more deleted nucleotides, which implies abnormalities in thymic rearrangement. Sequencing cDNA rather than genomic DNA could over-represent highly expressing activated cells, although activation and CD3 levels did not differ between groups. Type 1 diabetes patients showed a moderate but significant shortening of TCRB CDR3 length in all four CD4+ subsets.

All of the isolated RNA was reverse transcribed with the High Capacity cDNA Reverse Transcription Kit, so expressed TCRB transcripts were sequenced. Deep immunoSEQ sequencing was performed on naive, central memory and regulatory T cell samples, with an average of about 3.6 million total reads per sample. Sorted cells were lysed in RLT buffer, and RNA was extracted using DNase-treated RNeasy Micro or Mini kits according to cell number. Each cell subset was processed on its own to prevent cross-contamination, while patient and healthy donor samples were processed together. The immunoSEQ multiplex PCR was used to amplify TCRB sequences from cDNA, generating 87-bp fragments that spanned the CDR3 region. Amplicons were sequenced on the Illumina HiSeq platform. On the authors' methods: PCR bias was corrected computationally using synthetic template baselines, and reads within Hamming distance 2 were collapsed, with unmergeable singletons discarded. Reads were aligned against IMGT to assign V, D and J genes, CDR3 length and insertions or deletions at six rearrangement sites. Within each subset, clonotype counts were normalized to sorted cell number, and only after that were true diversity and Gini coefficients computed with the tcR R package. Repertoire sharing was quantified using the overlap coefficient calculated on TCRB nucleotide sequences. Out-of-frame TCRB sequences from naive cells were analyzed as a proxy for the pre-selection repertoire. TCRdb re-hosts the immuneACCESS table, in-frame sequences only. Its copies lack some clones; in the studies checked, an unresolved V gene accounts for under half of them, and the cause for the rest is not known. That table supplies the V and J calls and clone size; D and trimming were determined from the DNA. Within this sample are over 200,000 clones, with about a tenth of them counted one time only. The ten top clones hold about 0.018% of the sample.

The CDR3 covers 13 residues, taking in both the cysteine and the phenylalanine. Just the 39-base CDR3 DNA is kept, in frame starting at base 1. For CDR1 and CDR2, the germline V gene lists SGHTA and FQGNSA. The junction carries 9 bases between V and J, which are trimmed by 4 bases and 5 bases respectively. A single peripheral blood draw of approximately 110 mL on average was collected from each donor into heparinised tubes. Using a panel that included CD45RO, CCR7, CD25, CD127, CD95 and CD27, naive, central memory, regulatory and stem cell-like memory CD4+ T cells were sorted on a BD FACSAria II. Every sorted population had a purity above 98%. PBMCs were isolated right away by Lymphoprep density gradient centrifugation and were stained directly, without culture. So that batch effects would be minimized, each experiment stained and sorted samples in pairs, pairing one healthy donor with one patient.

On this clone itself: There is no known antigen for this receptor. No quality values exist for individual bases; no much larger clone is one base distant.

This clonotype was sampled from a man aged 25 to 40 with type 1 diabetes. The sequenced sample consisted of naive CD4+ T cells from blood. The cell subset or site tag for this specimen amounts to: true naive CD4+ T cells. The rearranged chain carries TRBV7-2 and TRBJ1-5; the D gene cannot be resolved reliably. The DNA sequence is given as TGTGCCAGCAGCTCCCAAGTAGATCAGCCCCAGCATTTT. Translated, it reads CASSSQVDQPQHF.